Listed below are T cell receptor beta chains from one sample, sequenced in a study of identical twins. TCRdb redid the calling of the 5' RACE reads with MiXCR, one entry per CDR3 protein. The table records 1,800,000 or so distinct CDR3 sequences, under 35% of them present only once. Material for sequencing was cord blood. The receptors stem from a newborn girl in good health. CDR3s include the opening cysteine and the closing phenylalanine or tryptophan. D genes are given only for firm matches. Some rows mark clone size as missing; the rest say once, few, many or name a class of expanded clone.

V	J	D	size	DNA	CDR3
TRBV29-1	TRBJ1-1	-	few	TGCAGCGTTCGGGGATCAGGGATCGGTCGGGCAGGTGAAGCTTTCTTT	CSVRGSGIGRAGEAFF
TRBV20-1	TRBJ2-6	-	few	TGCAGTGCTAGACAAAACTCTGGGGCCAACGTCCTGACTTTC	CSARQNSGANVLTF
TRBV20-1	TRBJ2-1	-	few	TGCAGTTCGACGGGGGATAGGTACAATGAGCAGTTCTTC	CSSTGDRYNEQFF
TRBV10-3	TRBJ2-6	-	few	TGTGCCATGAGGGGGACTGGGGCCAACGTCCTGACTTTC	CAMRGTGANVLTF
TRBV7-9	TRBJ2-1	-	-	TGTGCCAGCAGCCAAGGCCCACGGGGCTCCTACAATGAGCAGTTCTTC	CASSQGPRGSYNEQFF
TRBV5-1	TRBJ2-2	-	-	TGCGCCAGCAGCTTTGCCTGGAACACCGGGGAGCTGTTTTTT	CASSFAWNTGELFF
TRBV6-5	TRBJ2-2	TRBD1	few	TGTGCCACAGGACAGGGGGACACCGGGGAGCTGTTTTTT	CATGQGDTGELFF
TRBV29-1	TRBJ1-1	-	-	TGCAGCGTTGGTGATCCGGGCCCCTCTGAAGCTTTCTTT	CSVGDPGPSEAFF
TRBV27	TRBJ2-7	TRBD2	few	TGTGCCAGCAGTCCACGGACTAGCGGGAGTACCGAGCAGTACTTC	CASSPRTSGSTEQYF
TRBV20-1	TRBJ2-1	-	few	TGCAGTGCTAAAATTAGTAGCGGTCGAAATGAGCAGTTCTTC	CSAKISSGRNEQFF
TRBV27	TRBJ2-3	TRBD2	-	TGTGCCAGCAGTCCCGGTGCGGCAGCGGGGGGGAAAGATACGCAGTATTTT	CASSPGAAAGGKDTQYF
TRBV7-9	TRBJ2-7	-	-	TGTGCCAGCAGCTCCCGGACTCTACTGAAGTACAATGAGCAGTACTTC	CASSSRTLLKYNEQYF
TRBV5-1	TRBJ2-3	TRBD2	-	TGCGCCAGCAGCTACCAGACTAGCGGAAGCACAGATACGCAGTATTTT	CASSYQTSGSTDTQYF
TRBV4-2	TRBJ2-3	-	many	TGTGCCAGCAGCCAAGATCCGAGAGCAGCAGATACGCAGTATTTT	CASSQDPRAADTQYF
TRBV12-3/TRBV12-4	TRBJ2-7	-	-	TGTGCCAGTGGAAGGTGGGACACCCCCTACGAGCAGTACTTC	CASGRWDTPYEQYF
TRBV10-3	TRBJ1-2	-	-	TGTGCCATCAGTGACGGCAGTAACTATGGCTACACCTTC	CAISDGSNYGYTF
TRBV6-1	TRBJ2-1	-	-	TGTGCCAGTCGACCCGGCTCCTACAATGAGCAGTTCTTC	CASRPGSYNEQFF
TRBV7-9	TRBJ2-1	TRBD2	-	TGTGCCAGCAGCTATAGCGGGGAGTTCAATGAGCAGTTCTTC	CASSYSGEFNEQFF
TRBV20-1	TRBJ1-2	-	-	TGCAGTGCTAGGGTACGGTTATCTAACTATGGCTACACCTTC	CSARVRLSNYGYTF
TRBV3-1	TRBJ2-7	-	-	TGTGCCAGCAGCCAAGATCAAGCCACCTACGAGCAGTACTTC	CASSQDQATYEQYF
TRBV4-2	TRBJ2-7	TRBD2	-	TGTGCCAGCTCCTTAGTGCTAGCGGCCTCCAATGAGCAGTACTTC	CASSLVLAASNEQYF
TRBV7-9	TRBJ2-2	-	-	TGTGCCAGCAGCTTAGGTGACAGGCTCACCGGGGAGCTGTTTTTT	CASSLGDRLTGELFF
TRBV2	TRBJ2-7	-	-	TGTGGCAGCGTGGCCAGTGCCTCCTACGAGCAGTACTTC	CGSVASASYEQYF
TRBV28	TRBJ1-2	TRBD1	-	TGTGCCAGCATCCGACAGGGGGCAGGTGACTACACCTTC	CASIRQGAGDYTF
TRBV25-1	TRBJ2-7	-	few	TGTGCCAGCAGTGGGAGGACAGCCTACGAGCAGTACTTC	CASSGRTAYEQYF
TRBV6-1	TRBJ1-2	-	-	TGTGCCAGCACCTCCTACAGGGTTGGCTACACCTTC	CASTSYRVGYTF
TRBV27	TRBJ2-4	-	few	TGTGCCAGCAGTTTAAGGGGGGCTATCAAAAACATTCAGTACTTC	CASSLRGAIKNIQYF
TRBV28	TRBJ2-1	TRBD2	once	TGTGCCAGCAGTTTCGGGAGGGCCAATGAGCAGGTCTTC	CASSFGRANEQVF
TRBV10-1	TRBJ2-5	TRBD2	-	TGCGCCAGCAGTGAGATGTCTAGCGGGGAGACCCAGTACTTC	CASSEMSSGETQYF
TRBV6-6	TRBJ1-5	-	few	TGTGCCAGCAGTCTCACCGGGACGGGCAATCAGCCCCAGCATTTT	CASSLTGTGNQPQHF
TRBV28	TRBJ1-2	-	-	TGTGCCAGCAGTTTACCCAACAGGAACTATGGCTACACCTTC	CASSLPNRNYGYTF
TRBV20-1	TRBJ1-4	TRBD1	-	TGCAGCGCTAGCCCCGGGACAGGGCGGGCAAAACTGTTTTTT	CSASPGTGRAKLFF
TRBV7-2	TRBJ1-5	-	few	TGTGCCAGCAGCTTCTCCGCGGGACCAGGCCTCAATCAGCCCCAGCATTTT	CASSFSAGPGLNQPQHF
TRBV29-1	TRBJ2-5	TRBD2	-	TGCAGCGTTGGAACTAGCGGGAGCTACAATGAGCAGTACTTC	CSVGTSGSYNEQYF
TRBV13	TRBJ2-7	TRBD2	few	TGTGCCAGCAGCCCGAAAGAGACTAGCGGGGAGACCTACGAGCAGTACTTC	CASSPKETSGETYEQYF
TRBV6-4	TRBJ2-7	-	few	TGTGCCAGCAGCCCACGCGGCGGTTACAATGAGCAGTACTTC	CASSPRGGYNEQYF
TRBV6-6	TRBJ2-5	-	-	TGTGCCAGCAGCTACGAGGGACCCTCCTACGAGCGGTACTTC	CASSYEGPSYERYF
TRBV20-1	TRBJ1-2	-	few	TGCAGTGCTAGAGATCTCGGGGGATCCTCCGGGAGCTTCTATGGCTACACCTTC	CSARDLGGSSGSFYGYTF
TRBV28	TRBJ2-5	TRBD2	few	TGTGCCAGCAGTTTAACGGGGGGACGGCGGGTGACCCAGTACTTC	CASSLTGGRRVTQYF
TRBV9	TRBJ2-7	-	few	TGTGCCAGCAGCGTAGGAGGGGACTTTCCCTACGAGCAGTACTTC	CASSVGGDFPYEQYF
TRBV12-3/TRBV12-4	TRBJ1-5	-	-	TGTGCCAGCAGTTTAGACGAGGGTCAGCCCCAGCATTTT	CASSLDEGQPQHF